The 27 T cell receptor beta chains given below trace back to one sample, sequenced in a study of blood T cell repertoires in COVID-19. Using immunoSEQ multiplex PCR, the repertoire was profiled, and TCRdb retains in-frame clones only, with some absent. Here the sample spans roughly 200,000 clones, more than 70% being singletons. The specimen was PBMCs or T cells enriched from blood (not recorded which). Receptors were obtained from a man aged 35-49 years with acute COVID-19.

This chain's CDR3 is CASSLRGQGAEAFF. For the CDR3, the DNA is TGTGCCAGCAGCTTAAGGGGACAAGGCGCTGAAGCTTTCTTT. The chain couples TRBV7-3 to TRBJ1-1, with D possibly TRBD1 on 6 matching bases. This CDR3 comprises 14 residues. V was clipped by 1 base and J by 6 bases, with 12 bases between them. The germline V gene encodes CDR1 SGHTA and CDR2 FQGTGA.

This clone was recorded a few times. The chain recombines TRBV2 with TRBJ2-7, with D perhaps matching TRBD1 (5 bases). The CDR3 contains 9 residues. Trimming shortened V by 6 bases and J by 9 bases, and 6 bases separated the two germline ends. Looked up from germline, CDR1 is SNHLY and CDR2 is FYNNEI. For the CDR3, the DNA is TGTGCCAGCAGCCAGGGGCAGTACTTC. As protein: CASSQGQYF.

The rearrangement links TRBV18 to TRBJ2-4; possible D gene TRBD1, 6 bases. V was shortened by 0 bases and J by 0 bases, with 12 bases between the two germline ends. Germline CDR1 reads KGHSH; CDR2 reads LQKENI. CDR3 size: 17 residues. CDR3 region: CASSPPERTVAKNIQYF. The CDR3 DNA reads TGTGCCAGCTCACCACCGGAGAGGACAGTAGCCAAAAACATTCAGTACTTC. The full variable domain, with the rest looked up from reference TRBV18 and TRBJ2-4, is NAGVMQNPRHLVRRRGQEARLRCSPMKGHSHVYWYRQLPEEGLKFMVYLQKENIIDESGMPKERFSAEFPKEGPSILRIQQVVRGDSAAYFCASSPPERTVAKNIQYFGAGTRLSVL.

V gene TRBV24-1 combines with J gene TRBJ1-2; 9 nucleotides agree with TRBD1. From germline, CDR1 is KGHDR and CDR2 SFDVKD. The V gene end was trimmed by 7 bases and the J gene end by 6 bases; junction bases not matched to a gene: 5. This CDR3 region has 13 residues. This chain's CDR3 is CATRQGQGDGYTF. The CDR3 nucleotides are TGTGCCACCAGACAGGGACAGGGCGATGGCTACACCTTC.

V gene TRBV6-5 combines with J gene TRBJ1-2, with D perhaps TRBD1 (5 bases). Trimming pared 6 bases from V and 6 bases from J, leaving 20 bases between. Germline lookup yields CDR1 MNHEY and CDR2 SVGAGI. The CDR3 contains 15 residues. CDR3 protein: CASRNAGGGGHGYTF. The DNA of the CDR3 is TGTGCCAGCAGAAATGCAGGCGGGGGGGGACATGGCTACACCTTC.

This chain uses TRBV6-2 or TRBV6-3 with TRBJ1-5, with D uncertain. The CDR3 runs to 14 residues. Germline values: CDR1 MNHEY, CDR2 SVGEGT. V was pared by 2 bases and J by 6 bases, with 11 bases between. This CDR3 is CASSYLRFGQPQHF. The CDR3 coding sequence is TGTGCCAGCAGTTACCTACGGTTCGGTCAGCCCCAGCATTTT.

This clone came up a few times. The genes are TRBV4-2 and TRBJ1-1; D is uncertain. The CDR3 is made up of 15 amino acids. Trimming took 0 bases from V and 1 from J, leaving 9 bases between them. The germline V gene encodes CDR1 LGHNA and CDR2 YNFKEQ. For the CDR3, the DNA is TGTGCCAGCAGCCAAGATAGCAGTAGGAACACTGAAGCTTTCTTT. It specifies CASSQDSSRNTEAFF.

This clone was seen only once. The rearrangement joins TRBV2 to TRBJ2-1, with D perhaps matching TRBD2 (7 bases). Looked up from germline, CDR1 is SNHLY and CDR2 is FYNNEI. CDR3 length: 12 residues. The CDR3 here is CARGRAPGEQFF. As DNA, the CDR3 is TGTGCGCGGGGGCGAGCCCCAGGGGAGCAGTTCTTC. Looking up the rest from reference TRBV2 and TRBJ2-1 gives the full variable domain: EPEVTQTPSHQVTQMGQEVILRCVPISNHLYFYWYRQILGQKVEFLVSFYNNEISEKSEIFDDQFSVERPDGSNFTLKIRSTKLEDSAMYFCARGRAPGEQFFGPGTRLTVL.

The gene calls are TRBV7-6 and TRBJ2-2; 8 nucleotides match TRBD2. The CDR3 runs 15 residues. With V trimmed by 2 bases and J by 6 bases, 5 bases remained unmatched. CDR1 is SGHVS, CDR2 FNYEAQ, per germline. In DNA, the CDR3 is TGTGCCAGCAGCTTATTAGCGGGGAAGGCCGGGGAGCTGTTTTTT. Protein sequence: CASSLLAGKAGELFF.

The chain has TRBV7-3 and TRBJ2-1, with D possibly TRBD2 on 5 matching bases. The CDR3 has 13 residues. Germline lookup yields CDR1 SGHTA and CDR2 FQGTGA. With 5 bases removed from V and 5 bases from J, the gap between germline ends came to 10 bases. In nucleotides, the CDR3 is TGTGCCAGCAGCCTCGCCGGGAACAATGAGCAGTTCTTC. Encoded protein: CASSLAGNNEQFF.

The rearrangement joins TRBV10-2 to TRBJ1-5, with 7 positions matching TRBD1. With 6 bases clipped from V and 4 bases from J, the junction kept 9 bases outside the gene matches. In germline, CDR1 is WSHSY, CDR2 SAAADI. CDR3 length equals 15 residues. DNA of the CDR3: TGCGCCAGCAGACGGGACAGCGGGTCGAATCAGCCCCAGCATTTT. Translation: CASRRDSGSNQPQHF.

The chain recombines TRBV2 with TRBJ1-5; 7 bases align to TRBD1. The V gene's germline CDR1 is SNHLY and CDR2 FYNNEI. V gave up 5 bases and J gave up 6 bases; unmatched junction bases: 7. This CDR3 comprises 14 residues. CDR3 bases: TGTGCCAGCAGTCAATACAGGGGCTTTCAGCCCCAGCATTTT. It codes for CASSQYRGFQPQHF.

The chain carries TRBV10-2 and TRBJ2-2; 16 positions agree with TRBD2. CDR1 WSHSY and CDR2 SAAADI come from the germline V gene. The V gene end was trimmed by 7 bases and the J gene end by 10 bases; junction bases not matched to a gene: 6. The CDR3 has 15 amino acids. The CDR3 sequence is CASIPGTSGRVELFF. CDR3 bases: TGCGCCAGCATCCCCGGGACTAGCGGGAGGGTGGAGCTGTTTTTT.

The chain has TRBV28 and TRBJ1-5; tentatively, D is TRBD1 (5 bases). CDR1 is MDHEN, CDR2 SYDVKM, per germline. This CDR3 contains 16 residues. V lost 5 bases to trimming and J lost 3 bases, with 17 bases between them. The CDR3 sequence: CASSRRQQFLNQPQHF. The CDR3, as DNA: TGTGCCAGCAGTCGCAGACAGCAGTTTCTCAATCAGCCCCAGCATTTT.

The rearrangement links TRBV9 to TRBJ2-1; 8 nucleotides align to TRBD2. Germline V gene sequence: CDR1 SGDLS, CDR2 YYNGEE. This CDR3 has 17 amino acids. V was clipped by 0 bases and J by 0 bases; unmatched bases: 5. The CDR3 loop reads CASSVAGGGSSYNEQFF. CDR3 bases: TGTGCCAGCAGCGTAGCGGGAGGGGGTAGCTCCTACAATGAGCAGTTCTTC.

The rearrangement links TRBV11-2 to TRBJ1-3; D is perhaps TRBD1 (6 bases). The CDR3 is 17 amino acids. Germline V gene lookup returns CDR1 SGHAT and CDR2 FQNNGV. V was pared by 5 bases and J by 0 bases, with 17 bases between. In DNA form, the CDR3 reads TGTGCCAGCAGCCCTTTAGACAGGCCCCGCTCTGGAAACACCATATATTTT. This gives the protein CASSPLDRPRSGNTIYF.

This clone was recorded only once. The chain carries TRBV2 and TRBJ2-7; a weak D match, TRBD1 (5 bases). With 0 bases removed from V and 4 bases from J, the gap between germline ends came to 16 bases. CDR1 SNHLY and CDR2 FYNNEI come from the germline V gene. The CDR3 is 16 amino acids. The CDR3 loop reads CASSEAGRGSGYEQYF. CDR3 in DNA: TGTGCCAGCAGTGAAGCGGGAAGGGGAAGTGGATACGAGCAGTACTTC.

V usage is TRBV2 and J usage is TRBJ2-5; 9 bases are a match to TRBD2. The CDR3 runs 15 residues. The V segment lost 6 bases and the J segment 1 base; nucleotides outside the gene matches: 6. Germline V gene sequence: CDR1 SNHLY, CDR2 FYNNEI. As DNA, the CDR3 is TGTGCCAGCAGCAAGACTAGCGGCCTCCAAGAGACCCAGTACTTC. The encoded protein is CASSKTSGLQETQYF. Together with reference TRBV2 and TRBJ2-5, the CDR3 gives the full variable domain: EPEVTQTPSHQVTQMGQEVILRCVPISNHLYFYWYRQILGQKVEFLVSFYNNEISEKSEIFDDQFSVERPDGSNFTLKIRSTKLEDSAMYFCASSKTSGLQETQYFGPGTRLLVL.

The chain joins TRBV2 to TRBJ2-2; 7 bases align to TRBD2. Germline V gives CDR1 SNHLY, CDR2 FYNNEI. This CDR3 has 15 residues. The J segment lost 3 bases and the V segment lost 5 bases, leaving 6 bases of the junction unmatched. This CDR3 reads CASSRLAADTGELFF. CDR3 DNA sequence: TGTGCCAGCAGTCGACTAGCTGCTGACACCGGGGAGCTGTTTTTT. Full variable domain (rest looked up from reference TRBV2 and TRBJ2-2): EPEVTQTPSHQVTQMGQEVILRCVPISNHLYFYWYRQILGQKVEFLVSFYNNEISEKSEIFDDQFSVERPDGSNFTLKIRSTKLEDSAMYFCASSRLAADTGELFFGEGSRLTVL.

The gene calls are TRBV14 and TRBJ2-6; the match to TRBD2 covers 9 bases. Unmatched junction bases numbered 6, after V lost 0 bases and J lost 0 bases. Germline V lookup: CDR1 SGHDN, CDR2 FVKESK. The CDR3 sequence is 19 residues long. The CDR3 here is CASSQEGGRAPSGANVLTF. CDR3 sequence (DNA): TGTGCCAGCAGCCAAGAGGGCGGGAGGGCCCCCTCTGGGGCCAACGTCCTGACTTTC. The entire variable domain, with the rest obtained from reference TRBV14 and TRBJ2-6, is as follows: EAGVTQFPSHSVIEKGQTVTLRCDPISGHDNLYWYRRVMGKEIKFLLHFVKESKQDESGMPNNRFLAERTGGTYSTLKVQPAELEDSGVYFCASSQEGGRAPSGANVLTFGAGSRLTVL.

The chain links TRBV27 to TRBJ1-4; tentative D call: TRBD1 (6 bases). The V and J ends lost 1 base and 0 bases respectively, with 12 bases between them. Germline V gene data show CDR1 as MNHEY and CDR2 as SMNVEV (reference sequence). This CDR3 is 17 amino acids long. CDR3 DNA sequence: TGTGCCAGCAGTTTATGGGGGGGGCGAACAACTAATGAAAAACTGTTTTTT. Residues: CASSLWGGRTTNEKLFF.

CDR3 amino acids: CASSGTGYRHTGELFF. CDR3 sequence (DNA): TGTGCCAGCAGCGGAACAGGGTACCGACACACCGGGGAGCTGTTTTTT. This sequence joins TRBV7-2 and TRBJ2-2, with a weak D call TRBD1 (6 bases). The CDR3 is 16 amino acids. With 5 bases removed from V and 3 bases from J, the gap between germline ends came to 16 bases. Germline V gene sequence: CDR1 SGHTA, CDR2 FQGNSA.

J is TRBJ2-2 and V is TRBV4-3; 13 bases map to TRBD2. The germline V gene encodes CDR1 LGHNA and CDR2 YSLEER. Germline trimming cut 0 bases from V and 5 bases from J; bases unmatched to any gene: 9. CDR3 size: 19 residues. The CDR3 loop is CASSQDGTSGIRGTGELFF. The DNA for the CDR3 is TGCGCCAGCAGCCAAGATGGGACTAGCGGGATCCGTGGAACCGGGGAGCTGTTTTTT.

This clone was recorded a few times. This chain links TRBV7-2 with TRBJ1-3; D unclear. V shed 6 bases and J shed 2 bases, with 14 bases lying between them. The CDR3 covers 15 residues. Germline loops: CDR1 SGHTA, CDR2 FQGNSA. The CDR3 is CASSPAARPGNTIYF. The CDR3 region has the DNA TGTGCCAGCAGTCCCGCCGCGAGGCCTGGAAACACCATATATTTT.

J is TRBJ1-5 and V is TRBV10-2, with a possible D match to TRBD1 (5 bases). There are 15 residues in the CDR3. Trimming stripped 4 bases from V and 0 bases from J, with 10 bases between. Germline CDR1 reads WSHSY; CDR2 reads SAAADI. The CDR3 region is CASSGQLNSNQPQHF. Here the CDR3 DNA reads TGCGCCAGCAGTGGACAGCTTAATAGCAATCAGCCCCAGCATTTT.

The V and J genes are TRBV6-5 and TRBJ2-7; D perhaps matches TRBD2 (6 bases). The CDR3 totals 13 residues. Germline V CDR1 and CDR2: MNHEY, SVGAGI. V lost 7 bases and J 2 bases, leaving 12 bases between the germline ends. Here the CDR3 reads CASMGLTPYEQYF. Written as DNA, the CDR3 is TGTGCCAGCATGGGACTCACCCCCTACGAGCAGTACTTC.

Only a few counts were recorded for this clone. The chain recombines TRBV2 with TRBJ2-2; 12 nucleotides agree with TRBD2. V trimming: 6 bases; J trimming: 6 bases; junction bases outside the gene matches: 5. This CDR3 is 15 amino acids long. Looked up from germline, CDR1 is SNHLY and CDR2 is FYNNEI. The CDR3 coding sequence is TGTGCCAGCAGGAGGACTAGCGGGAATCCCGGGGAGCTGTTTTTT. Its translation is CASRRTSGNPGELFF.